The T cell receptor beta chain described here comes from a study of T cell responses to AZD1222 COVID-19 vaccine (dated by TCRdb to the early 2020s). Some background on the complete study: TCR sequencing was performed for over 230 trial participants, of whom around 200 were given two doses of AZD1222 and some 26 were given two doses of MenACWY control vaccine. Trial participants were enrolled by age into subgroups of 18-55, 56-69 and 70-plus years, and around 150, 29 and 61 TCR-sequenced participants, respectively, were included in these subgroups. Beyond this particular receptor, the publication reports: The vaccine-associated CD4 TCRs covered the entire spike protein, and the dominant responses fell in regions 160-218 and 743-854. In the small 56-69-year group, the increase in depth fell short of significance, most likely because of low power. After two AZD1222 doses, both the breadth and the depth of spike-specific TCRs were significantly higher than at day 0 and than in MenACWY recipients. Participants were mostly white British and included more females than males, and it was suggested by the authors that clonal diversity may have been underestimated. Reportedly, almost half of the unique spike-specific TCRs recognized epitopes lying outside the regions that are mutated in the B.1.351 and B.1.1.7 variants. Conclusions about previously exposed vaccinees are limited because only six or seven AZD1222 recipients were SARS-CoV-2 seropositive at baseline. Because no day 14 peak-response samples were available, the repertoires could be characterized only after the peak T cell response.

The germline V gene sets CDR1 to ENHRY and CDR2 to SYGVKD. V gives up 3 bases and J gives up 0 bases, and the segment between their germline ends measures 11 bases. The CDR3 starts with the cysteine, ends with the phenylalanine, and has 15 residues. The CDR3 DNA has 45 bases and is translated from base 1. Regarding this clone: Its target antigen remains unknown. Base qualities are not recorded, but no much larger clone differs from it by a single base.

This specimen's time point label, per the study, means: about 28 days (+/-7) after the second vaccine dose. Explained via the paper, the treatment or condition label denotes: meningococcal conjugate vaccine given as trial control. The vaccinee samples were drawn from two UK trials, COV001 and COV002, one of which was a single-blind randomized controlled phase 2/3 trial testing AZD1222 (ChAdOx1 nCoV-19) in healthy adults. Trial participant PBMC samples were collected at day 0 and day 28 after the second dose for TCRbeta chain sequencing. The CDR3 regions of human TCRbeta chains were subjected to immunosequencing. The authors processed their data as follows. Repertoire TCRs were matched against a reference library of SARS-CoV-2-specific TCRs generated with the MIRA antigen-specificity platform. Breadth was defined as the fraction of unique TCRs that were SARS-CoV-2-associated, and depth was defined as the fraction of total T cells that were SARS-CoV-2-associated. Using the MIRA data, each spike-specific TCR was assigned both to the spike region to which the TCR was reactive and to a CD4 or CD8 class. Log10-transformed breadth and depth values were compared by one-way ANOVA with Sidak's multiple comparisons tests. TCRdb retrieved this table from immuneACCESS and kept in-frame rearrangements only. Not all clones are present; in checked studies, unresolved V genes account for under half, and no reason is known for the remainder. From that table come the V and J calls and clone size; the DNA was used to work out D and trimming. A total of tens of thousands of clones appear in this sample, approximately 89% of them only once. The ten largest clones add up to more than 8.5% of the sample.

The chain employs TRBV10-3 and TRBJ1-2, with the D gene too uncertain to name. Sequenced material: peripheral blood, taken 28 days after the second dose of the MenACWY control vaccine. This receptor was identified in an adult who received the MenACWY meningococcal vaccine as a control. The CDR3 in this case is CAISDFVPPNYGYTF. The nucleotide sequence is given as TGTGCCATCAGTGATTTTGTACCTCCTAACTATGGCTACACCTTC.